The clone carrying this T cell receptor (beta chain) turned up a few times. As yet, its antigen is unknown. These data come from a study of CD8 T cells in ankylosing spondylitis. Per the germline V gene, CDR1 is DFQATT and CDR2 is SNEGSKA (reference sequence). This CDR3 has 13 amino acids. TCRdb used MiXCR to reprocess the 5' RACE reads, holding one entry per CDR3 protein. The table lists about 510,000 distinct CDR3 sequences, 5.3% of them singletons. Broader study findings: About 8 highly homologous variants made up a TCR beta motif, and this motif appeared characteristic of ankylosing spondylitis blood.

Sequenced input: blood, either unsorted or a sorted T cell fraction (not recorded which). The TCR sequence derives from a male donor with ankylosing spondylitis. The chain employs TRBV20-1 and TRBJ2-1; no reliable D call. The CDR3 bases are TGCAGCCGCCCCGGGCCTTTCCGGAGTGAGCAGTTCTTC. Translation: CSRPGPFRSEQFF.